This TCR beta chain was profiled in a study of blood T cells in healthy people across ages. General observations from the study: Naive CD4+ cells and diversity were both higher in long-lived donors than in aged donors.

The CDR3 spans 14 residues. CDR1 MDHEN and CDR2 SYDVKM come from the germline V gene. With 3 bases removed from V and 4 bases from J, the gap between germline ends came to 13 bases. Each sample yielded at least 7 million isolated PBMCs. The amount of total RNA extracted per sample was at least 6 micrograms. Concerning this clonotype: Antigen specificity is unknown.

A second PCR of roughly 7 to 11 cycles used a sample-barcoded 5' primer and a J-beta primer mix. TCRdb called the 5' RACE reads again in MiXCR, with one record for every CDR3 protein. In the table there are about 1,500,000 distinct CDR3 sequences, roughly 40% of which are singletons. The sample was blood. The TCR was taken from a woman aged 18 to 35 in good health. This chain joins TRBV28 and TRBJ2-7, with D tentatively TRBD2 (5 bases). CDR3: CASSFEGVGYEQYF. The CDR3 coding sequence is TGTGCCAGCAGTTTCGAGGGAGTTGGTTACGAGCAGTACTTC.